These 22 T cell receptor beta chains originate from one sample sequenced in a study of immune heterogeneity within non-small cell lung tumors. A multiplex PCR containing 32 V primers and 13 J primers was used to amplify TCR beta CDR3. TCRdb redid the calling of the multiplex PCR reads with MiXCR, one entry per CDR3 protein. The sample has 5,000 or so distinct CDR3 sequences, under 25% seen once. Template material for each sample was around 630 ng of bulk tumor genomic DNA. Doctors removed several biopsies from each primary tumor during surgery, keeping them far apart. Enrolled patients presented with newly diagnosed, previously untreated non-small cell lung cancer and underwent curative surgery. The source material was lung tumor tissue. The receptors were sampled from a man aged 55 to 69 with non-small cell lung cancer.

The V and J genes are TRBV2 and TRBJ2-5; 8 bases are a match to TRBD1. Germline-derived CDR1 and CDR2 are SNHLY and FYNNEI. Trimming took 6 bases from V and 5 from J; bases not matched to a gene: 8. The CDR3 is made up of 14 amino acids. CDR3 DNA: TGTGCCAGCAGCGCCCGGACAGGGAGGGAGACCCAGTACTTC. Protein: CASSARTGRETQYF.

In this sample, this clonotype is medium-sized. The V and J genes are TRBV12-3 or TRBV12-4 and TRBJ2-7; D may be TRBD2 (6 bases). CDR3 length: 14 residues. The ends were cut back, 5 bases at V and 0 bases at J, with 11 bases in the middle. The CDR3 nucleotides read TGTGCCAGCAGTACGGGACTGAACTCCTACGAGCAGTACTTC. Amino acid sequence: CASSTGLNSYEQYF.

The chain uses TRBV20-1 and TRBJ2-1; a possible D gene is TRBD2 (5 bases). Germline assignment: CDR1 DFQATT and CDR2 SNEGSKA (reference sequence). Trimming took 3 bases from V and 5 from J, leaving 8 bases between them. This CDR3 spans 12 amino acids. The CDR3 nucleotides are TGCAGTGCTAGCGGGATGGACAATGAGCAGTTCTTC. Its protein product is CSASGMDNEQFF.

The sample holds a few counts of this clonotype. The gene calls are TRBV9 and TRBJ2-1; 10 bases align to TRBD2. With V trimmed by 0 bases and J by 7 bases, 4 bases remained unmatched. The CDR3 is 15 amino acids. Germline V CDR1 and CDR2: SGDLS, YYNGEE. The DNA for the CDR3 is TGTGCCAGCAGCGTAGGGCTAGCGGGAGAAAATGAGCAGTTCTTC. Translated: CASSVGLAGENEQFF.

This clonotype counts as medium-sized. This chain links TRBV24-1 with TRBJ2-2; D unresolved. V was clipped by 9 bases and J by 0 bases, with 7 bases between them. The CDR3 consists of 13 residues. Germline V gene data show CDR1 as KGHDR and CDR2 as SFDVKD. The CDR3 sequence: CATGQANTGELFF. Written as DNA, the CDR3 is TGTGCCACCGGGCAGGCGAACACCGGGGAGCTGTTTTTT.

This chain uses TRBV15 with TRBJ2-5; TRBD1 might be the D (5 bases). Deletions cut 1 base from V and 7 bases from J, with 10 bases between. Germline CDR1 and CDR2: LNHNV and YYDKDF (reference sequence). This CDR3 has 13 residues. The CDR3 spells CATSRVGRGTQYF. In DNA, the CDR3 is TGTGCCACCAGCAGAGTCGGTAGGGGGACCCAGTACTTC.

The chain is built from TRBV7-3 and TRBJ1-1; D gene uncertain. There are 14 residues in the CDR3. V lost 0 bases and J 3 bases, leaving 8 bases between the germline ends. The germline V gene has CDR1 SGHTA and CDR2 FQGTGA. Written as DNA, the CDR3 is TGTGCCAGCAGCTTAACCTGGGGAGACACTGAAGCTTTCTTT. Translating it yields CASSLTWGDTEAFF.

There are a few counts of this clonotype. This sequence joins TRBV5-1 and TRBJ1-2; D unclear. Germline-derived CDR1 and CDR2 are SGHRS and YFSETQ. Trimming shortened V by 1 base and J by 6 bases, and 7 bases separated the two germline ends. This CDR3 is built from 12 residues. This chain's CDR3 is CASSLPRDGYTF. The CDR3 DNA reads TGCGCCAGCAGCTTGCCGAGAGATGGCTACACCTTC.

This clonotype was seen a few times. V is TRBV20-1 and J is TRBJ2-3; D unclear. V dropped 6 bases and J dropped 1 base, with 14 bases sitting between them. The CDR3 has 14 amino acids. From germline, CDR1 is DFQATT and CDR2 SNEGSKA (reference sequence). DNA of the CDR3: TGCAGTGCAGTCAGTGGCGGACGCACAGATACGCAGTATTTT. It codes for CSAVSGGRTDTQYF.

This clonotype has only a few counts. The V gene is TRBV7-6, the J gene TRBJ2-3; D possibly corresponds to TRBD2 (6 bases). The CDR3 runs 12 residues. V lost 5 bases, J lost 4 bases, and 7 bases lay in between. Germline V gives CDR1 SGHVS, CDR2 FNYEAQ. CDR3 sequence reads: CASSGTPDTQYF. CDR3 nucleotide sequence: TGTGCCAGCAGCGGGACTCCAGATACGCAGTATTTT.

Only one count was recorded for this clonotype. This chain links TRBV6-2 or TRBV6-3 with TRBJ1-1; D is undetermined. In germline, CDR1 is MNHEY, CDR2 SVGEGT. V was pared by 9 bases and J by 4 bases, with 18 bases between. There are 14 residues in the CDR3. DNA of the CDR3: TGTGCCAGAAGTGCGACCGGGTGGTCCACTGAAGCTTTCTTT. It yields the protein CARSATGWSTEAFF.

The rearrangement joins TRBV5-1 to TRBJ2-7; 8 bases are shared with TRBD1. Germline lookup yields CDR1 SGHRS and CDR2 YFSETQ. The CDR3 spans 14 residues. The V and J ends lost 2 bases and 4 bases, in that order; junction bases with no gene match: 5. DNA of the CDR3: TGCGCCAGCAGCTTCGCAGGGGGCGGTTACGAGCAGTACTTC. Amino acids: CASSFAGGGYEQYF.

The CDR3 spells CASKGLAGGLDTQYF. The DNA of the CDR3 is TGTGCCAGCAAGGGACTAGCGGGAGGATTGGATACGCAGTATTTT. The V and J genes are TRBV2 and TRBJ2-3; TRBD2 matches at 15 bases. The junction had 5 bases not matched to a gene; V was cut back by 7 bases and J by 6 bases. The CDR3 covers 15 residues. Germline V gives CDR1 SNHLY, CDR2 FYNNEI.

There are a few counts of this clonotype. The chain has TRBV20-1 and TRBJ2-1; 14 bases are shared with TRBD2. This CDR3 contains 14 residues. Germline-derived CDR1 and CDR2 are DFQATT and SNEGSKA (reference sequence). Germline trimming cut 3 bases from V and 6 bases from J; bases unmatched to any gene: 1. The CDR3 here is CSARGTSGSNEQFF. For the CDR3, the DNA is TGCAGTGCTAGGGGGACTAGCGGGAGCAATGAGCAGTTCTTC.

This clonotype was counted only a few times. This chain connects TRBV5-1 to TRBJ2-3; D possibly uses TRBD1 or TRBD2 (6 bases each). Germline CDR1 and CDR2: SGHRS and YFSETQ. This CDR3 spans 15 amino acids. V was cut by 0 bases and J by 5 bases, with 13 bases left in between. CDR3 bases: TGCGCCAGCAGCTTGGTACCAGGGGAGGTAGATACGCAGTATTTT. Protein: CASSLVPGEVDTQYF.

This clonotype rates as medium-sized (0.01 to 0.1%). V usage is TRBV20-1 and J usage is TRBJ1-3; D not certain. V was clipped by 1 base and J by 2 bases, with 6 bases between them. The V gene's germline CDR1 is DFQATT and CDR2 SNEGSKA (reference sequence). This CDR3 has 13 amino acids. The CDR3, as DNA: TGCAGTGCTAGAGCGGATCCTGGAAACACCATATATTTT. Translation: CSARADPGNTIYF.

By its share, this clonotype is medium-sized (0.01 to 0.1%). This chain links TRBV11-2 with TRBJ1-2; D not certain. Germline lookup yields CDR1 SGHAT and CDR2 FQNNGV. This CDR3 has 13 amino acids. The V gene lost 1 base and the J gene lost 8 bases, with 11 bases spanning the gap. The CDR3 spells CASSLVAQEGYTF. CDR3 DNA sequence: TGTGCCAGCAGCTTAGTTGCCCAGGAGGGCTACACCTTC.

The chain carries TRBV20-1 and TRBJ1-5; D gene ambiguous. V lost 5 bases to trimming and J lost 2 bases, with 7 bases between them. CDR3 length equals 12 residues. Looked up from germline, CDR1 is DFQATT and CDR2 is SNEGSKA (reference sequence). Here the CDR3 DNA reads TGCAGTGCTTTCGCGGGCAATCAGCCCCAGCATTTT. Translating it yields CSAFAGNQPQHF.

This clonotype turned up a few times. In DNA form, the CDR3 reads TGTGCCAGCGCGAGCGGGAGGGCCCTGACAGATACGCAGTATTTT. Translating gives CASASGRALTDTQYF. This chain joins TRBV11-3 and TRBJ2-3; TRBD2 agrees at 10 bases. The junction had 8 bases not matched to a gene; V was cut back by 8 bases and J by 3 bases. Germline assignment: CDR1 SGHNT and CDR2 YENEEA. CDR3 length: 15 residues.

This clonotype has only one observation. The V and J genes are TRBV12-3 or TRBV12-4 and TRBJ2-6; D gene uncertain. Trimming removed 2 bases at V and 4 bases at J, with 12 bases between. The CDR3 extends over 16 amino acids. The CDR3 DNA reads as TGTGCCAGCAGTTTATTGGGGATAGGGGGGGCCAACGTCCTGACTTTC. It is translated as CASSLLGIGGANVLTF.

This clonotype was detected only a few times. This rearrangement joins TRBV5-4 to TRBJ2-1, with 10 bases matching TRBD2. V lost 6 bases, J lost 6 bases, and 6 bases stayed unmatched. Germline CDR1 and CDR2: SGHNT and YYREEE (reference sequence). The CDR3 runs to 14 residues. CDR3 in amino acids: CASKGAGGINEQFF. In nucleotides, the CDR3 is TGTGCCAGCAAAGGAGCGGGAGGGATCAATGAGCAGTTCTTC. Using reference TRBV5-4 and TRBJ2-1 for the parts outside the CDR3, the full variable domain is ETGVTQSPTHLIKTRGQQVTLRCSSQSGHNTVSWYQQALGQGPQFIFQYYREEENGRGNFPPRFSGLQFPNYSSELNVNALELDDSALYLCASKGAGGINEQFFGPGTRLTVL.

The chain employs TRBV4-1 and TRBJ1-5; 9 nucleotides line up with TRBD1. The ends lost 4 bases at V and 6 bases at J; junction bases unmatched: 10. The V gene's germline CDR1 is MGHRA and CDR2 YSYEKL. This CDR3 is 16 amino acids long. CDR3: CASSRESTGGGQPQHF. In DNA, the CDR3 is TGCGCCAGCAGCCGAGAATCGACAGGGGGTGGTCAGCCCCAGCATTTT.